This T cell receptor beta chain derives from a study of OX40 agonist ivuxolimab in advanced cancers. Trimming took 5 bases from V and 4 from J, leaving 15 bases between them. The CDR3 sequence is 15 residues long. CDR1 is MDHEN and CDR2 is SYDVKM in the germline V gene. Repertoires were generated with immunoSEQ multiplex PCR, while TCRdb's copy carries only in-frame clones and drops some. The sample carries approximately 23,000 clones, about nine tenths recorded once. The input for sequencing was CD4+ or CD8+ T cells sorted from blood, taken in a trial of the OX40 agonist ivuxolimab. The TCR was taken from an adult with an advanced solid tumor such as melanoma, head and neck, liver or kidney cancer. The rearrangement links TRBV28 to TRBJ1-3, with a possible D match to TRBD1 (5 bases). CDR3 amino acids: CASSPEDNLGNTIYF. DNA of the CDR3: TGTGCCAGCAGTCCCGAGGACAATCTCGGAAACACCATATATTTT.